These 21 T cell receptor beta chains were sequenced from one sample in a study of blood T cell repertoires in COVID-19. Data came from immunoSEQ multiplex PCR; TCRdb stores just in-frame clones and leaves some out. The table lists a few hundred thousand clones, less than 90% of them singletons, with approximately 8% in the top ten. Sequencing was performed on PBMCs or T cells enriched from blood (not recorded which). The source is a woman aged 60-75 years who had recovered from COVID-19.

The rearrangement links TRBV18 to TRBJ1-2; 9 positions match TRBD1. The trim removed 3 bases at V and 6 bases at J, leaving 11 bases unmatched. The CDR3 consists of 16 residues. From germline, CDR1 is KGHSH and CDR2 LQKENI. CDR3 sequence reads: CASSPLSGQGENGYTF. The CDR3 nucleotides read TGTGCCAGCTCACCTCTCTCGGGACAGGGAGAGAATGGCTACACCTTC.

The chain employs TRBV30 and TRBJ2-1; D perhaps matches TRBD1 (5 bases). Germline V lookup: CDR1 GTSNPN, CDR2 SVGIG (reference sequence). V was shortened by 1 base and J by 6 bases, with 13 bases between the two germline ends. This CDR3 is 14 amino acids long. CDR3 region: CAWSAQGKGNEQFF. The DNA of the CDR3 is TGTGCCTGGAGTGCCCAGGGCAAGGGCAATGAGCAGTTCTTC.

The genes are TRBV5-4 and TRBJ1-4; 7 nucleotides align to TRBD1. The CDR3 is made up of 15 amino acids. With V trimmed by 0 bases and J by 7 bases, 6 bases remained unmatched. Germline assignment: CDR1 SGHNT and CDR2 YYREEE (reference sequence). The CDR3 sequence is CASSLATGTGEKLFF. For the CDR3, the DNA is TGTGCCAGCAGCTTGGCGACAGGGACCGGTGAAAAACTGTTTTTT.

The chain uses TRBV5-1 and TRBJ1-1; the D gene is possibly TRBD1 (6 bases). This CDR3 contains 14 residues. The germline V gene encodes CDR1 SGHRS and CDR2 YFSETQ. Trimming shortened V by 1 base and J by 5 bases, and 12 bases separated the two germline ends. The CDR3 nucleotides read TGCGCCAGCAGCTTGATGGGGGCGCTTACTGAAGCTTTCTTT. It yields the protein CASSLMGALTEAFF.

About this clone: Other DNA sequences in this specimen translate into the identical CDR3. The J gene is TRBJ2-3, the V gene TRBV10-3, with D possibly TRBD1 on 6 matching bases. The germline gives CDR1 ENHRY, CDR2 SYGVKD. The CDR3 consists of 12 residues. Trimming took 7 bases from V and 3 from J, leaving 8 bases between them. CDR3 coding DNA: TGTGCCATCAAGCAGGGGACAGATACGCAGTATTTT. Encoded protein: CAIKQGTDTQYF.

Concerning this clone: Other DNA sequences from this sample encode an identical CDR3 as well. This chain uses TRBV5-1 with TRBJ1-1, with 7 bases fitting TRBD1. The CDR3 has 14 amino acids. Germline CDR1 is SGHRS and CDR2 is YFSETQ. Trimming cost V 4 bases and J 2 bases; bases outside gene matches: 5. CDR3 loop: CASSTRQGNTEAFF. CDR3 bases: TGCGCCAGCAGCACACGACAGGGAAACACTGAAGCTTTCTTT.

The chain has TRBV5-4 and TRBJ1-1, with 9 bases that match TRBD1. The length of the CDR3 is 14 residues. Losses at the gene ends were 4 bases for V and 7 bases for J; bases not matched to a gene: 8. Per the germline V gene, CDR1 is SGHNT and CDR2 is YYREEE (reference sequence). CDR3 sequence: CASSVGQGVGEAFF. Here the CDR3 DNA reads TGTGCCAGCAGCGTGGGACAGGGAGTGGGTGAAGCTTTCTTT. The variable domain in full, completed from reference TRBV5-4 and TRBJ1-1, reads ETGVTQSPTHLIKTRGQQVTLRCSSQSGHNTVSWYQQALGQGPQFIFQYYREEENGRGNFPPRFSGLQFPNYSSELNVNALELDDSALYLCASSVGQGVGEAFFGQGTRLTVV.

The rearrangement uses TRBV10-3 and TRBJ1-1; no clear D gene. The germline V gene encodes CDR1 ENHRY and CDR2 SYGVKD. The CDR3 is 14 amino acids. The V end was cut by 4 bases, the J end by 5 bases, with 14 bases between. In DNA, the CDR3 is TGTGCCATCAGTGGGGAGGGAATTTCGACTGAAGCTTTCTTT. Amino acids: CAISGEGISTEAFF.

The genes are TRBV1 and TRBJ2-1; TRBD2 reflects the table's D call only, with no check against the DNA. TRBV1 is a recognized pseudogene. The CDR3 is made up of 13 amino acids. In DNA form, the CDR3 reads TGCACCAGCAGCGGGGGGGCCCAACCCCGGGGGTTCTTC. It translates to CTSSGGAQPRGFF.

A word on this clone: The same CDR3 is also encoded by other DNA sequences in this sample. The gene calls are TRBV5-1 and TRBJ2-1, with D possibly TRBD1 on 5 matching bases. From germline, CDR1 is SGHRS and CDR2 YFSETQ. V lost 2 bases to trimming and J lost 2 bases, with 11 bases between them. The CDR3 contains 15 residues. CDR3 sequence: CASSFTGSPYNEQFF. Written as DNA, the CDR3 is TGCGCCAGCAGCTTTACAGGCTCCCCCTACAATGAGCAGTTCTTC.

The chain's CDR3 is CASSIVGDSLTNYGYTF. In DNA, the CDR3 is TGTGCCAGTAGTATAGTAGGGGACAGTTTGACTAACTATGGCTACACCTTC. The chain employs TRBV19 and TRBJ1-2; 7 positions match TRBD1. With 1 base clipped from V and 0 bases from J, the junction kept 8 bases outside the gene matches. Germline CDR1 reads LNHDA; CDR2 reads SQIVND (reference sequence). CDR3 size: 17 residues.

The chain employs TRBV15 and TRBJ2-1, with TRBD2 as a possible D gene (7 bases). The germline CDR1 and CDR2 sequences are LNHNV and YYDKDF (reference sequence). Trimming left V 7 bases short and J 1 base short, with 17 bases between. The CDR3 has 16 residues. This CDR3 is CATTKGGSGSYNEQFF. In nucleotides, the CDR3 is TGTGCCACCACCAAGGGGGGGAGCGGGTCCTACAATGAGCAGTTCTTC. The full variable domain, its missing parts supplied by reference TRBV15 and TRBJ2-1, is DAMVIQNPRYQVTQFGKPVTLSCSQTLNHNVMYWYQQKSSQAPKLLFHYYDKDFNNEADTPDNFQSRRPNTSFCFLDIRSPGLGDTAMYLCATTKGGSGSYNEQFFGPGTRLTVL.

The chain joins TRBV7-2 to TRBJ2-1, with a tentative D call TRBD1 (7 bases). This CDR3 is built from 15 residues. Between the trimmed V and J ends, which lost 2 bases and 8 bases, there was a span of 16 bases. The V gene's germline CDR1 is SGHTA and CDR2 FQGNSA. DNA of the CDR3: TGTGCCAGCAGCTTACAGGGGGGTTTCTTCGATGAGCAGTTCTTC. This sequence encodes CASSLQGGFFDEQFF.

This chain joins TRBV3-1 (or the pseudogene TRBV3-2) and TRBJ2-3, with 8 bases that match TRBD2. V lost 2 bases to trimming and J lost 4 bases; unmatched junction nucleotides: 5. The CDR3 covers 15 residues. The V gene's germline CDR1 is LGHDT and CDR2 YNNKEL (reference sequence). This chain's CDR3 is CASSQLTGGADTQYF. The DNA of the CDR3 is TGTGCCAGCAGCCAATTAACGGGGGGGGCAGATACGCAGTATTTT.

The rearrangement joins TRBV5-1 to TRBJ2-7, with 9 bases identical to TRBD1. Germline V gene data show CDR1 as SGHRS and CDR2 as YFSETQ. The CDR3 sequence is 15 residues long. The V and J ends lost 4 bases and 5 bases, in that order; junction bases with no gene match: 10. The CDR3 reads CASSEGTGRVHEQYF. The CDR3 bases are TGCGCCAGCAGCGAGGGGACAGGGAGGGTTCACGAGCAGTACTTC. The full variable domain, in which reference TRBV5-1 and TRBJ2-7 provide the parts outside the CDR3, is KAGVTQTPRYLIKTRGQQVTLSCSPISGHRSVSWYQQTPGQGLQFLFEYFSETQRNKGNFPGRFSGRQFSNSRSEMNVSTLELGDSALYLCASSEGTGRVHEQYFGPGTRLTVT.

The V and J genes are TRBV6-6 and TRBJ1-1; D perhaps matches TRBD1 (6 bases). This CDR3 is built from 13 residues. Germline V gives CDR1 MNHNY, CDR2 SVGAGI (reference sequence). Trimming left V 4 bases short and J 3 bases short, with 9 bases between. The CDR3 coding sequence is TGTGCCAGCAGTTCGACAGGTTACACTGAAGCTTTCTTT. This gives the protein CASSSTGYTEAFF.

The chain has TRBV6-2 or TRBV6-3 and TRBJ2-7; no definite D call. The V gene lost 0 bases and the J gene lost 1 base, with 7 bases spanning the gap. CDR1 and CDR2 (germline): MNHEY, SVGEGT. CDR3 length equals 14 residues. Here the CDR3 DNA reads TGTGCCAGCAGTTACTCGAGAGGATCCTACGAGCAGTACTTC. This encodes CASSYSRGSYEQYF.

The chain has TRBV12-5 and TRBJ2-1; D is perhaps TRBD1 (6 bases). CDR3 size: 17 residues. Trimming left V 0 bases short and J 0 bases short, with 12 bases between. Germline CDR1 is LGHNT and CDR2 is FRNRAP. The CDR3 here is CASGLVGDKPSYNEQFF. DNA of the CDR3: TGTGCTAGTGGTTTGGTAGGGGACAAACCCTCCTACAATGAGCAGTTCTTC.

This chain uses TRBV5-6 with TRBJ1-2; no firm D call. The CDR3 sequence is 16 residues long. V shed 0 bases and J shed 0 bases, with 12 bases lying between them. Germline V gives CDR1 SGHDT, CDR2 YYEEEE. CDR3 bases: TGTGCCAGCAGCTTGGTGGAGAGCCGGGCTAACTATGGCTACACCTTC. Translation gives CASSLVESRANYGYTF.

The genes are TRBV9 and TRBJ2-2; D gene unclear. The V end was cut by 0 bases, the J end by 7 bases, with 10 bases between. The CDR3 extends over 14 amino acids. Germline CDR1 reads SGDLS; CDR2 reads YYNGEE. The CDR3, as DNA: TGTGCCAGCAGCGTAGAAAGGAGTTACGGGGAGCTGTTTTTT. This gives the protein CASSVERSYGELFF.

A word on this clone: Other DNA variants within this sample encode the same CDR3. The chain joins TRBV29-1 to TRBJ2-1, with 7 bases matching TRBD1. Germline CDR1 and CDR2: SQVTM and ANQGSEA. Losses at the gene ends were 6 bases for V and 2 bases for J; bases not matched to a gene: 4. The CDR3 contains 13 residues. CDR3 amino acids: CSVRDSTYNEQFF. Written as DNA, the CDR3 is TGCAGCGTGAGGGACAGTACCTACAATGAGCAGTTCTTC.